The source of this TCR beta chain is a study of blood T cell repertoires in COVID-19. Sequenced by immunoSEQ multiplex PCR; TCRdb stores in-frame clones only, minus some. This sample has 540,000 or so clones, with 85% to 90% found just once. With 1 base clipped from V and 3 bases from J, the junction kept 6 bases outside the gene matches. The CDR3 totals 14 residues. Germline CDR1 is GTSNPN and CDR2 is SVGIG (reference sequence). The sample taken for sequencing was peripheral blood. The receptor was derived from a woman between 50 and 59 years old with COVID-19, enrolled during active disease. The chain employs TRBV30 and TRBJ2-7; TRBD1 agrees at 7 bases. CDR3 sequence (DNA): TGTGCCTGGAGTGCCGGGACAGCCTTCTACGAGCAGTACTTC. It yields the protein CAWSAGTAFYEQYF.